This TCR beta chain was recovered during a study of beta chain features in type 1 diabetes. Study conclusions and caveats: More deletions and fewer insertions at VDJ junctions were seen in type 1 diabetes patients.

The authors reverse transcribed all of the isolated RNA, so sequencing captured expressed TCRB transcripts. Assay: immunoSEQ multiplex PCR; the TCRdb copy retains only in-frame clones and omits some. The sample lists about 220,000 clones; roughly a tenth were seen once. This clone was picked up a small number of times. The antigen remains undetermined. The germline V gene has CDR1 SGHDT and CDR2 YYEEEE. V was clipped by 0 bases and J by 4 bases, with 12 bases between them. This CDR3 has 15 amino acids. Sequences were obtained from central memory CD4+ T cells from blood. This receptor was obtained from a man aged 18-30 years in good health. This rearrangement joins TRBV5-6 to TRBJ2-3; TRBD2 is a possible D gene (6 bases). CDR3 DNA: TGTGCCAGCAGCTTGGCCGGAACGGGAGCAGATACGCAGTATTTT. Its protein is CASSLAGTGADTQYF.